The clone carrying this T cell receptor (beta chain) appeared many times. Its matching antigen is unknown. Quantitative 5'-RACE with molecular barcodes was used to make the TCR beta libraries. TCRdb reanalysed the 5' RACE reads using MiXCR and keeps one entry per CDR3 protein. The data contain a few hundred thousand distinct CDR3 sequences, over 9.5% of them singletons. The CDR3 consists of 16 residues. Germline values: CDR1 SGHVS, CDR2 FNYEAQ. V lost 5 bases and J lost 0; bases outside the gene matches: 4. This sample was included in a study of CD8 T cells in ankylosing spondylitis. Study findings and constraints: Peripheral blood held disease-linked clones only at relatively low frequency, and these were CD8+. Past research had described some motif variants in reactive arthritis synovial fluid and blood. Blood of patients with ankylosing spondylitis appeared to be characterized by a TCR beta motif of eight highly homologous variants.

The TCR comes from a male donor with ankylosing spondylitis or in good health (not recorded which). Material for sequencing was blood, either unsorted or a sorted T cell fraction (not recorded which). This chain connects TRBV7-6 to TRBJ2-2, with 9 bases matching TRBD2. The CDR3 sequence is CASSRRLAANTGELFF. The DNA of the CDR3 is TGTGCCAGCAGCCGGAGACTAGCGGCGAACACCGGGGAGCTGTTTTTT.